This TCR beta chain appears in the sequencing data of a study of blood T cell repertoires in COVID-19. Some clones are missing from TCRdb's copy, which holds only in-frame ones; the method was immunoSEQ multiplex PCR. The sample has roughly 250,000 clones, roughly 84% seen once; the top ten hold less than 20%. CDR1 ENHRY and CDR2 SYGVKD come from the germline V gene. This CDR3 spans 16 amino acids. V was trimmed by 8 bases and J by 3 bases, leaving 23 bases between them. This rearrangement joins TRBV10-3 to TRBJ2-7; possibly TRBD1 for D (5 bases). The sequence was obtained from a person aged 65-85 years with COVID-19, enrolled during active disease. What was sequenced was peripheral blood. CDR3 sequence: CAISNHGSQTVYEQYF. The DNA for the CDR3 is TGTGCCATCTCGAATCACGGATCTCAGACAGTCTACGAGCAGTACTTC.